This T cell receptor beta chain originates from a study of response to subunit inactivated influenza vaccine. Germline loops: CDR1 SGHRS, CDR2 YFSETQ. V dropped 0 bases and J dropped 2 bases, with 13 bases sitting between them. CDR3 length: 16 amino acids. A remark on this clonotype: Its cognate antigen is unknown.

Points from the study as a whole: Researchers suggested that each seasonal influenza vaccination recruits few new T cells.

TCRdb passed the RT-PCR reads through MiXCR, listing each CDR3 protein once. Seen here are approximately 700,000 distinct CDR3 sequences, around 13% observed once, and the top ten hold approximately 7%. V and J are TRBV5-1 and TRBJ2-3, with D perhaps TRBD1 or TRBD2 (5 bases each). This TCR was sampled from a man between 45 and 60 years old who received an inactivated influenza vaccine. The sample here was PBMCs from blood, taken around two weeks before vaccination. The CDR3 region is CASSLAEGRNTDTQYF. For the CDR3, the DNA is TGCGCCAGCAGCTTGGCCGAGGGGAGAAACACAGATACGCAGTATTTT. Looking up the rest from reference TRBV5-1 and TRBJ2-3 gives the full variable domain: KAGVTQTPRYLIKTRGQQVTLSCSPISGHRSVSWYQQTPGQGLQFLFEYFSETQRNKGNFPGRFSGRQFSNSRSEMNVSTLELGDSALYLCASSLAEGRNTDTQYFGPGTRLTVL.